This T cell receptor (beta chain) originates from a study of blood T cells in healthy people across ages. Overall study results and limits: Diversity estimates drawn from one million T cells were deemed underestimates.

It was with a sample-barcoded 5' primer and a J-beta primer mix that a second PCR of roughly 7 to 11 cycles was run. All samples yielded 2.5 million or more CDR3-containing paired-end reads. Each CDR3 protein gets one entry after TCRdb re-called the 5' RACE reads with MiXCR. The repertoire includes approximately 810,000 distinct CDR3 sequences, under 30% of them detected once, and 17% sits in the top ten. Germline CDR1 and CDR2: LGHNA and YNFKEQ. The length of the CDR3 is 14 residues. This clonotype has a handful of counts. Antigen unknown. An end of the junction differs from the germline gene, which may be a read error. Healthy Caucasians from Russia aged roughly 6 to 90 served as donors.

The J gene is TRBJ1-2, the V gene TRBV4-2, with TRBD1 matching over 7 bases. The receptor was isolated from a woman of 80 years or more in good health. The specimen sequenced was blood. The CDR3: CAGSQEGGGYGYTF. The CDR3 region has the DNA TGTGCCGGCAGCCAAGAAGGGGGCGGCTATGGCTACACCTTC.